Presented here are 32 T cell receptor beta chains from one specimen sequenced in a study of cytomegalovirus exposure and HLA in healthy donors (dated by TCRdb to the late 2010s). Library creation used the immunoSEQ multiplex PCR assay. A mixture of 60 forward primers for TCR Vbeta segments and 13 reverse primers for TCR Jbeta segments was used in the multiplex PCR. TCRdb stores this immuneACCESS table with in-frame sequences only. Part of the clones is absent; in the studies checked, under half of the shortfall reflects unresolved V genes, and no reason is known for the rest. The sample table gives tens of thousands of clones. The ten largest clones represent 2.1% of the sample. Sequences were obtained from PBMCs. These receptors all stem from a woman younger than 30 in good health and CMV-seronegative.

CDR3 in DNA: TGTGCCAGCAGCTCCTCGGGACTGCTCGAGCAGTACTTC. As protein: CASSSSGLLEQYF. The chain couples TRBV5-6 to TRBJ2-7; TRBD2 is a possible D gene (6 bases). The CDR3 is made up of 13 amino acids. Trimming pared 3 bases from V and 6 bases from J, leaving 13 bases between. Looked up from germline, CDR1 is SGHDT and CDR2 is YYEEEE. Full variable domain (rest looked up from reference TRBV5-6 and TRBJ2-7): DAGVTQSPTHLIKTRGQQVTLRCSPKSGHDTVSWYQQALGQGPQFIFQYYEEEERQRGNFPDRFSGHQFPNYSSELNVNALLLGDSALYLCASSSSGLLEQYFGPGTRLTVT.

This chain uses TRBV14 with TRBJ2-7; TRBD1 is a possible D gene (6 bases). The CDR3 is made up of 15 amino acids. In germline, CDR1 is SGHDN, CDR2 FVKESK. V shed 4 bases and J shed 2 bases, with 15 bases lying between them. The CDR3 here is CASSLVGQPAYEQYF. The DNA of the CDR3 is TGTGCCAGCAGCCTGGTGGGACAACCCGCCTACGAGCAGTACTTC.

This clone is identified as medium-sized (0.01 to 0.1%) from frequency. The chain has TRBV6-1 and TRBJ2-1, with D perhaps matching TRBD2 (5 bases). Germline CDR1 is MNHNS and CDR2 is SASEGT. The CDR3 is 15 amino acids. Trimming removed 3 bases from V and 4 bases from J, with 13 bases in between. The CDR3 DNA reads TGTGCCAGCAGTGACCGGGTGGGAGATTACAATGAGCAGTTCTTC. It yields the protein CASSDRVGDYNEQFF.

The chain joins TRBV9 to TRBJ2-1; 10 bases fit TRBD2. This CDR3 comprises 16 residues. Trimming cost V 3 bases and J 4 bases; bases outside gene matches: 7. Germline-derived CDR1 and CDR2 are SGDLS and YYNGEE. CDR3 protein: CASSGLAGGHYNEQFF. The CDR3 DNA reads as TGTGCCAGCAGCGGCTTAGCGGGGGGCCATTACAATGAGCAGTTCTTC.

The chain links TRBV4-2 to TRBJ1-4; D unclear. The CDR3 has 16 amino acids. Trimming removed 2 bases at V and 10 bases at J, with 20 bases between. From germline, CDR1 is LGHNA and CDR2 YNFKEQ. CDR3 in DNA: TGTGCCAGCAGCCAAAGGGCCCGGGGTAAGGGTGTAAAACTGTTTTTT. It is translated as CASSQRARGKGVKLFF.

The chain carries TRBV6-6 and TRBJ2-1, with 7 nucleotides matching TRBD1. The CDR3 spans 13 residues. Per germline, CDR1 MNHNY and CDR2 SVGAGI (reference sequence). V lost 7 bases, J lost 5 bases, and 5 bases stayed unmatched. The CDR3 reads CASKEGAHNEQFF. The CDR3 bases are TGTGCCAGCAAAGAGGGGGCTCACAATGAGCAGTTCTTC.

The chain is built from TRBV9 and TRBJ2-1, with a tentative D call TRBD2 (5 bases). Germline values: CDR1 SGDLS, CDR2 YYNGEE. This CDR3 is 16 amino acids long. Trimming stripped 3 bases from V and 7 bases from J, with 20 bases between. CDR3: CASSALESGPWNEQFF. The CDR3, as DNA: TGTGCCAGCAGCGCCCTCGAGAGCGGTCCTTGGAATGAGCAGTTCTTC.

V and J are TRBV12-5 and TRBJ1-2; the D is unclear. Trimming left V 6 bases short and J 4 bases short, with 9 bases between. CDR3 length equals 12 residues. Germline lookup yields CDR1 LGHNT and CDR2 FRNRAP. CDR3 DNA: TGTGCTAGTGGCCGAGACATCTATGGCTACACCTTC. Its translation is CASGRDIYGYTF. The full variable domain, completed using reference TRBV12-5 and TRBJ1-2, is DARVTQTPRHKVTEMGQEVTMRCQPILGHNTVFWYRQTMMQGLELLAYFRNRAPLDDSGMPKDRFSAEMPDATLATLKIQPSEPRDSAVYFCASGRDIYGYTFGSGTRLTVV.

The rearrangement joins TRBV2 to TRBJ2-7; 8 nucleotides agree with TRBD1. The CDR3 runs to 14 residues. V shed 4 bases, J shed 3 bases, and the junction held 5 bases outside the gene matches. Germline V gives CDR1 SNHLY, CDR2 FYNNEI. CDR3 amino acids: CASSAQGTGYEQYF. DNA of the CDR3: TGTGCCAGCAGTGCCCAAGGGACAGGCTACGAGCAGTACTTC.

The V gene is TRBV6-5, the J gene TRBJ2-5; TRBD2 aligns across 11 bases. V was pared by 0 bases and J by 9 bases, with 9 bases of the junction left unmatched. Germline CDR1 MNHEY, CDR2 SVGAGI. The CDR3 length is 16 residues. The CDR3 coding sequence is TGTGCCAGCAGTTACTCCTATAGCGGGAGGGTGTGGGCCCAGTACTTC. Translated, it gives CASSYSYSGRVWAQYF.

The V and J genes are TRBV6-5 and TRBJ1-2, with a tentative D call TRBD1 (5 bases). The germline V and J ends were trimmed by 6 bases and 4 bases, with 18 bases remaining between them. CDR3 length equals 15 residues. Germline V gene data show CDR1 as MNHEY and CDR2 as SVGAGI. CDR3 coding DNA: TGTGCCAGCAGCTACACCATGCCAGGGCCCTATGGCTACACCTTC. This encodes CASSYTMPGPYGYTF.

The chain carries TRBV15 and TRBJ1-1, with D tentatively TRBD1 (5 bases). V was cut by 3 bases and J by 0 bases, with 11 bases left in between. The CDR3 length is 15 residues. CDR1 is LNHNV, CDR2 YYDKDF, per germline (reference sequence). CDR3 sequence (DNA): TGTGCCACCAGCAGGGGACGGGAGATGAACACTGAAGCTTTCTTT. Translation gives CATSRGREMNTEAFF.

This sequence joins TRBV7-9 and TRBJ1-2; D uncertain. Germline assignment: CDR1 SEHNR and CDR2 FQNEAQ (reference sequence). CDR3 length: 15 residues. The V end was cut by 1 base, the J end by 8 bases, with 17 bases between. The CDR3 sequence: CASSLGLVPGGGYTF. CDR3 DNA sequence: TGTGCCAGCAGCTTAGGCCTGGTCCCAGGCGGGGGCTACACCTTC.

The chain joins TRBV5-4 to TRBJ1-2, with TRBD1 matching over 7 bases. The length of the CDR3 is 14 residues. Germline values: CDR1 SGHNT, CDR2 YYREEE (reference sequence). The J segment lost 4 bases and the V segment lost 5 bases, leaving 8 bases of the junction unmatched. The CDR3: CASSGPGQLYGYTF. CDR3 DNA: TGTGCCAGCAGTGGACCGGGACAGCTCTATGGCTACACCTTC.

The rearrangement uses TRBV6-1 and TRBJ2-1, with no clear D. V was trimmed by 3 bases and J by 9 bases, leaving 9 bases between them. The CDR3 runs to 12 residues. The germline gives CDR1 MNHNS, CDR2 SASEGT. CDR3: CASSDYLSEQFF. In DNA, the CDR3 is TGTGCCAGCAGTGATTATCTGAGTGAGCAGTTCTTC.

The chain recombines TRBV5-1 with TRBJ1-6; D may be TRBD1 (5 bases). The CDR3 is made up of 14 amino acids. Germline CDR1 and CDR2: SGHRS and YFSETQ. V lost 6 bases to trimming and J lost 8 bases, with 15 bases between them. The CDR3 region is CASTGDFRDSPLHF. As DNA, the CDR3 is TGCGCCAGCACGGGAGACTTCAGGGATTCACCCCTCCACTTT. The full variable domain, rest sourced from reference TRBV5-1 and TRBJ1-6, is KAGVTQTPRYLIKTRGQQVTLSCSPISGHRSVSWYQQTPGQGLQFLFEYFSETQRNKGNFPGRFSGRQFSNSRSEMNVSTLELGDSALYLCASTGDFRDSPLHFGNGTRLTVT.

The chain joins TRBV7-6 to TRBJ1-5; a weak D match, TRBD1 (6 bases). The CDR3 has 17 residues. Trimming removed 5 bases at V and 2 bases at J, with 19 bases between. CDR1 SGHVS and CDR2 FNYEAQ come from the germline V gene. The CDR3 here is CASSLSTGWDGNQPQHF. The CDR3 coding sequence is TGTGCCAGCAGCCTCTCCACAGGGTGGGATGGCAATCAGCCCCAGCATTTT. Supplemented by reference TRBV7-6 and TRBJ1-5, the full variable domain reads GAGVSQSPRYKVTKRGQDVALRCDPISGHVSLYWYRQALGQGPEFLTYFNYEAQQDKSGLPNDRFSAERPEGSISTLTIQRTEQRDSAMYRCASSLSTGWDGNQPQHFGDGTRLSIL.

This sequence joins TRBV5-1 and TRBJ1-2, with a possible D match to TRBD1 (5 bases). Trimming cost V 4 bases and J 4 bases, with 17 bases left between them. The germline V gene encodes CDR1 SGHRS and CDR2 YFSETQ. The CDR3 covers 15 residues. In nucleotides, the CDR3 is TGCGCCAGCAGCCAGGGTTCGGGGGACCTCTATGGCTACACCTTC. Its translation: CASSQGSGDLYGYTF.

CDR3 loop: CASSYTQGGNTEAFF. The CDR3 region has the DNA TGTGCCAGCAGCTACACTCAGGGGGGGAACACTGAAGCTTTCTTT. The J gene is TRBJ1-1, the V gene TRBV9; 7 bases agree with TRBD1. V trimming: 4 bases; J trimming: 1 base; junction bases outside the gene matches: 7. CDR3 length: 15 amino acids. From germline, CDR1 is SGDLS and CDR2 YYNGEE.

The chain employs TRBV7-2 and TRBJ2-7, with 7 bases fitting TRBD1. V dropped 5 bases and J dropped 2; count of bases not matched to a gene: 6. The CDR3 sequence is 14 residues long. Germline V gives CDR1 SGHTA, CDR2 FQGNSA. This chain's CDR3 is CASSPDRDTYEQYF. The DNA of the CDR3 is TGTGCCAGCAGCCCCGACAGGGATACCTACGAGCAGTACTTC.

V and J are TRBV4-1 and TRBJ1-6, with TRBD1 matching over 8 bases. V lost 3 bases to trimming and J lost 5 bases; unmatched junction nucleotides: 3. The V gene's germline CDR1 is MGHRA and CDR2 YSYEKL. This CDR3 region has 15 residues. The CDR3 region is CASSHPDRDNSPLHF. CDR3 in DNA: TGCGCCAGCAGCCACCCGGACAGGGATAATTCACCCCTCCACTTT.

The rearrangement joins TRBV28 to TRBJ2-7; D gene uncertain. The CDR3 runs to 12 residues. The germline V gene has CDR1 MDHEN and CDR2 SYDVKM. Trimming took off 4 bases at V and 9 bases at J, with 13 bases between the two ends. In nucleotides, the CDR3 is TGTGCCAGCAGTTCTCCCGGTTATGGGCAGTACTTC. Amino acid sequence: CASSSPGYGQYF.

This rearrangement joins TRBV7-6 to TRBJ1-4; TRBD1 might be the D (6 bases). This CDR3 contains 14 residues. Trimming took 8 bases from V and 0 from J, leaving 10 bases between them. Germline loops: CDR1 SGHVS, CDR2 FNYEAQ. CDR3 protein: CASSRGTTNEKLFF. For the CDR3, the DNA is TGTGCCAGCTCCAGGGGAACAACTAATGAAAAACTGTTTTTT.

The chain carries TRBV4-2 and TRBJ2-1, with 7 bases matching TRBD2. The V gene end was trimmed by 4 bases and the J gene end by 6 bases; junction bases not matched to a gene: 15. The CDR3 covers 17 residues. Germline V gene sequence: CDR1 LGHNA, CDR2 YNFKEQ. The CDR3 DNA follows: TGTGCCAGCAGCCGGCAAGAGCGGGGTGGGGGAGTCAATGAGCAGTTCTTC. Protein product: CASSRQERGGGVNEQFF.

The chain is built from TRBV5-1 and TRBJ2-3, with a possible D match to TRBD2 (6 bases). Trimming removed 6 bases from V and 6 bases from J, with 20 bases in between. CDR3 length: 15 residues. Germline V CDR1 and CDR2: SGHRS, YFSETQ. CDR3 bases: TGCGCCAGCACGAATTTTGGCGACCGGGGGGATACGCAGTATTTT. It translates to CASTNFGDRGDTQYF.

The J gene is TRBJ2-3, the V gene TRBV5-4, with TRBD1 as a possible D gene (5 bases). The V gene lost 6 bases and the J gene lost 3 bases, with 14 bases spanning the gap. This CDR3 is 14 amino acids long. The germline V gene has CDR1 SGHNT and CDR2 YYREEE (reference sequence). The CDR3 DNA follows: TGTGCCAGCACTCTGAAGGGGCCGACAGATACGCAGTATTTT. It specifies CASTLKGPTDTQYF.

The chain combines TRBV5-1 with TRBJ2-1; TRBD2 might be the D (5 bases). Germline-derived CDR1 and CDR2 are SGHRS and YFSETQ. This CDR3 spans 11 amino acids. The V end was cut by 5 bases, the J end by 10 bases, with 10 bases between. CDR3: CASSIAGEQFF. In nucleotides, the CDR3 is TGCGCCAGCAGTATCGCGGGCGAGCAGTTCTTC.

The CDR3 protein is CASSLHVDTEAFF. The CDR3 DNA reads TGTGCCAGCAGCTTACACGTAGACACTGAAGCTTTCTTT. The chain couples TRBV7-9 to TRBJ1-1; unclear D gene. Germline CDR1 and CDR2: SEHNR and FQNEAQ (reference sequence). The CDR3 is made up of 13 amino acids. V was cut by 2 bases and J by 3 bases, with 7 bases left in between.

This chain links TRBV5-1 with TRBJ2-1; D gene ambiguous. Trimming removed 3 bases from V and 4 bases from J, with 5 bases in between. Germline V gene sequence: CDR1 SGHRS, CDR2 YFSETQ. The CDR3 loop spans 12 amino acids. The CDR3 sequence: CASSSYYNEQFF. CDR3 bases: TGCGCCAGCAGCTCGTATTACAATGAGCAGTTCTTC. Using reference TRBV5-1 and TRBJ2-1 for the parts outside the CDR3, the full variable domain is KAGVTQTPRYLIKTRGQQVTLSCSPISGHRSVSWYQQTPGQGLQFLFEYFSETQRNKGNFPGRFSGRQFSNSRSEMNVSTLELGDSALYLCASSSYYNEQFFGPGTRLTVL.

The V and J genes are TRBV6-1 and TRBJ1-5, with no clear D. V lost 7 bases and J lost 7, with 14 bases in between. The CDR3 sequence is 13 residues long. Germline V gene lookup returns CDR1 MNHNS and CDR2 SASEGT. CDR3 loop: CASMENGEQPQHF. In DNA form, the CDR3 reads TGTGCCAGCATGGAGAACGGGGAGCAGCCCCAGCATTTT.

The V gene is TRBV29-1, the J gene TRBJ2-3; 7 bases are shared with TRBD1. The CDR3 is 14 residues long. The V segment lost 6 bases and the J segment 2 bases; nucleotides outside the gene matches: 8. Germline CDR1 reads SQVTM; CDR2 reads ANQGSEA. The CDR3 sequence: CSVGPGQYTDTQYF. The DNA for the CDR3 is TGCAGCGTAGGACCGGGACAGTACACAGATACGCAGTATTTT.

The chain combines TRBV4-1 with TRBJ2-5; no firm D call. Trimming pared 0 bases from V and 7 bases from J, leaving 12 bases between. The germline gives CDR1 MGHRA, CDR2 YSYEKL. This CDR3 region has 14 residues. The CDR3 reads CASSQDEYSGTQYF. CDR3 DNA sequence: TGCGCCAGCAGCCAAGATGAGTATTCGGGGACCCAGTACTTC.